These 25 T cell receptor beta chains came from one sample sequenced in a study of blood T cells in healthy people across ages (dated by TCRdb to the mid-2010s). The library was generated by 5' RACE. Instrument used: Illumina HiSeq 2500. A second 7 to 11 cycle PCR used a sample-barcoded 5' primer and a J-beta primer mix. Clones were called with MiXCR by TCRdb after fastp trimmed the public reads at Q25, and only in-frame beta chains were retained. Rows with one shared CDR3 protein collapse into an entry with the most common genes and DNA. The sample table lists 750,000 to 950,000 distinct CDR3 sequences, under 30% of them with a count of one. Jointly, the top ten make up around 2.9% of the sample. These data were likewise used in another study, on T cells of mothers and their children.

Sequencing input: blood. The source is a boy aged 10-17 years in good health.

The V and J genes are TRBV6-6 and TRBJ2-5; TRBD1 is a possible D gene (5 bases). The length of the CDR3 is 15 residues. Trimming took 2 bases from V and 5 from J, leaving 15 bases between them. CDR1 is MNHNY and CDR2 is SVGAGI in the germline V gene (reference sequence). The CDR3 bases are TGTGCCAGCAGTTACATTAAGGGGATCCCGGAGACCCAGTACTTC. Encoded protein: CASSYIKGIPETQYF.

This clonotype appeared a single time. The CDR3 sequence: CASSFRPMNTEAFF. The DNA for the CDR3 is TGTGCCAGCAGCTTTCGACCGATGAACACTGAAGCTTTCTTT. The chain uses TRBV7-2 and TRBJ1-1; no clear D. Germline V gives CDR1 SGHTA, CDR2 FQGNSA. The CDR3 is 14 residues long. Trimming pared 3 bases from V and 0 bases from J, leaving 8 bases between.

This clonotype has more than one count but fewer than ten. V and J are TRBV6-2 or TRBV6-3 and TRBJ2-1; 10 bases agree with TRBD1. The J call may be in error: the DNA end matches TRBJ2-7 better. This CDR3 has 14 amino acids. CDR1 is MNHEY, CDR2 SVGEGT, per germline. The CDR3 spells CASSYRTGGSEQYF. The CDR3 DNA sequence: TGTGCCAGCAGTTATAGGACAGGGGGGAGCGAGCAGTACTTC.

This clonotype has only a few counts. V is TRBV20-1 and J is TRBJ2-3, with TRBD1 identical over 8 bases. Trimming cost V 1 base and J 0 bases; bases outside gene matches: 6. This CDR3 is 16 amino acids long. CDR1 is DFQATT and CDR2 is SNEGSKA in the germline V gene (reference sequence). The CDR3 reads CSARARTGYSTDTQYF. The CDR3 coding sequence is TGCAGTGCTAGAGCAAGGACAGGGTATAGCACAGATACGCAGTATTTT.

This clonotype was seen a few times. V usage is TRBV6-1 and J usage is TRBJ2-3, with a tentative D call TRBD1 (7 bases). Germline CDR1 is MNHNS and CDR2 is SASEGT. The V gene lost 4 bases and the J gene lost 0 bases, with 11 bases spanning the gap. The CDR3 contains 15 residues. DNA of the CDR3: TGTGCCAGCAGTGTTCAGGGGGGAAGCACAGATACGCAGTATTTT. Translating it yields CASSVQGGSTDTQYF.

This chain connects TRBV12-3 or TRBV12-4 to TRBJ2-1; 8 nucleotides match TRBD1. The CDR3 has 21 residues. J lost 4 bases, V lost 3 bases, and 23 bases had no gene match. This chain's CDR3 is CASSFIYAFSTGAKVYNEQFF. CDR3 in DNA: TGTGCCAGCAGTTTCATATATGCTTTTTCGACAGGGGCGAAAGTTTACAATGAGCAGTTCTTC.

Here the CDR3 reads CASRGGFRGQYF. The CDR3 bases are TGTGCCAGCAGGGGGGGCTTCCGGGGGCAGTACTTC. V and J are TRBV12-3 or TRBV12-4 and TRBJ2-7; D possibly uses TRBD1 or TRBD2 (6 bases each). V was cut by 6 bases and J by 9 bases, with 15 bases left in between. The length of the CDR3 is 12 residues.

This clonotype turned up a few times. The chain recombines TRBV3-1 with TRBJ1-1; no definite D call. The CDR3 extends over 14 amino acids. CDR1 LGHDT and CDR2 YNNKEL come from the germline V gene (reference sequence). V lost 3 bases and J 2 bases, leaving 10 bases between the germline ends. The DNA for the CDR3 is TGTGCCAGCAGCCAGCGCGGGCTTAACACTGAAGCTTTCTTT. Its protein is CASSQRGLNTEAFF.

The chain couples TRBV2 to TRBJ1-1; D is undetermined. The CDR3 sequence is 14 residues long. With 8 bases removed from V and 0 bases from J, the gap between germline ends came to 13 bases. The germline gives CDR1 SNHLY, CDR2 FYNNEI. DNA for the CDR3: TGTGCCAGCCTGCCCGGAATTATGAACACTGAAGCTTTCTTT. Translation: CASLPGIMNTEAFF. The full variable domain, with the rest looked up from reference TRBV2 and TRBJ1-1, is EPEVTQTPSHQVTQMGQEVILRCVPISNHLYFYWYRQILGQKVEFLVSFYNNEISEKSEIFDDQFSVERPDGSNFTLKIRSTKLEDSAMYFCASLPGIMNTEAFFGQGTRLTVV.

This clonotype was seen a handful of times. V is TRBV29-1 and J is TRBJ2-6, with D possibly TRBD1 on 5 matching bases. The CDR3 has 18 residues. The V end lost 1 base, the J end lost 3 bases, and 19 bases lay between the germline ends. Germline CDR1 reads SQVTM; CDR2 reads ANQGSEA. CDR3 DNA: TGCAGCGTTGAAGGGGGCGACAGAGCCCTAATTGGGGCCAACGTCCTGACTTTC. Its translation is CSVEGGDRALIGANVLTF.

The J gene is TRBJ2-7, the V gene TRBV12-3 or TRBV12-4; unclear D gene. Trimming removed 5 bases from V and 3 bases from J, with 11 bases in between. CDR3 length: 13 amino acids. CDR3 sequence reads: CASSLTQLYEQYF. The DNA of the CDR3 is TGTGCCAGCAGTCTCACTCAGCTCTACGAGCAGTACTTC.

This clonotype was detected a few times. A read error may account for a junction end that differs from germline. This chain links TRBV2 with TRBJ2-1, with a possible D match to TRBD2 (6 bases). The CDR3 loop spans 15 amino acids. CDR1 and CDR2 from the germline V gene are SNHLY and FYNNEI. DNA of the CDR3: TGTGCCAGCATAGGACTACAGCAACAATACAATGGGCAGTTCTTC. This gives the protein CASIGLQQQYNGQFF.

This clonotype was picked up one time. This CDR3 reads CASSSAAVSDEQYF. Written as DNA, the CDR3 is TGTGCCAGCAGCTCAGCGGCGGTATCGGACGAGCAGTACTTC. The chain joins TRBV7-3 to TRBJ2-7, with D tentatively TRBD2 (5 bases). The CDR3 is 14 amino acids. V was trimmed by 4 bases and J by 5 bases, leaving 15 bases between them. The germline CDR1 and CDR2 sequences are SGHTA and FQGTGA.

Concerning this clonotype: An end of the junction does not agree with germline; a read error may underlie this. J is TRBJ2-1 and V is TRBV28; TRBD2 matches at 7 bases. Germline lookup yields CDR1 MDHEN and CDR2 SYDVKM. The CDR3 runs to 15 residues. The CDR3 DNA sequence: TGTGCCAGCAACCCGGGGGAGGGGAGGAACAATAAGCAGTTCTTC. As protein: CASNPGEGRNNKQFF. Using reference TRBV28 and TRBJ2-1 for the parts outside the CDR3, the full variable domain is DVKVTQSSRYLVKRTGEKVFLECVQDMDHENMFWYRQDPGLGLRLIYFSYDVKMKEKGDIPEGYSVSREKKERFSLILESASTNQTSMYLCASNPGEGRNNKQFFGPGTRLTVL.

J is TRBJ1-5 and V is TRBV25-1, with unresolved D. Between the trimmed V and J ends, which lost 8 bases and 0 bases, there was a span of 11 bases. The CDR3 has 14 amino acids. Germline CDR1 reads MGHDK; CDR2 reads SYGVNS. CDR3 bases: TGTGCCAGCTCCTGGGTTTTTAGCAATCAGCCCCAGCATTTT. Protein sequence: CASSWVFSNQPQHF.

This clonotype was seen ten or more times. CDR3 nucleotide sequence: TGTGCCAGCACCTTCTATGGACTGCTGGGAGAGACCCAGTACTTC. Amino acid sequence: CASTFYGLLGETQYF. The chain employs TRBV12-3 or TRBV12-4 and TRBJ2-5; D might be TRBD2 (5 bases). The germline V and J ends were trimmed by 7 bases and 4 bases, with 19 bases remaining between them. The CDR3 covers 15 residues.

This clonotype occurred a few times. The CDR3 region is CATSREWGRLTDTQYF. In DNA, the CDR3 is TGTGCCACCAGCAGAGAGTGGGGACGGCTCACAGATACGCAGTATTTT. This chain links TRBV15 with TRBJ2-3; either TRBD1 or TRBD2 may fit D (5 bases each). The CDR3 sequence is 16 residues long. Trimming shortened V by 0 bases and J by 2 bases, and 12 bases separated the two germline ends. Germline V gene lookup returns CDR1 LNHNV and CDR2 YYDKDF (reference sequence).

There are a few counts of this clonotype. This chain joins TRBV2 and TRBJ1-4; 8 bases fit TRBD1. V lost 6 bases to trimming and J lost 6 bases; unmatched junction nucleotides: 6. Germline CDR1 is SNHLY and CDR2 is FYNNEI. This CDR3 is 14 amino acids long. The CDR3 loop is CASRTDREDEKLFF. DNA for the CDR3: TGTGCCAGCAGGACGGACAGGGAAGATGAAAAACTGTTTTTT. The full variable domain, its missing parts supplied by reference TRBV2 and TRBJ1-4, is EPEVTQTPSHQVTQMGQEVILRCVPISNHLYFYWYRQILGQKVEFLVSFYNNEISEKSEIFDDQFSVERPDGSNFTLKIRSTKLEDSAMYFCASRTDREDEKLFFGSGTQLSVL.

This clonotype was found a few times. The chain uses TRBV6-5 and TRBJ2-1, with D maybe TRBD2 (5 bases). The CDR3 loop spans 15 amino acids. CDR1 MNHEY and CDR2 SVGAGI come from the germline V gene. V was shortened by 8 bases and J by 0 bases, with 14 bases between the two germline ends. This CDR3 reads CASSFLGSSYNEQFF. CDR3 bases: TGTGCCAGCTCGTTTTTAGGGAGCTCCTACAATGAGCAGTTCTTC.

The chain employs TRBV5-1 and TRBJ2-3; TRBD1 or TRBD2 may be the D gene (6 bases each). The CDR3 covers 15 residues. Between the trimmed V and J ends, which lost 4 bases and 3 bases, there was a span of 15 bases. Germline CDR1 is SGHRS and CDR2 is YFSETQ. CDR3 sequence reads: CASSTGAGKTDTQYF. CDR3 coding DNA: TGCGCCAGCAGCACGGGGGCGGGGAAGACAGATACGCAGTATTTT.

This clonotype was recorded at least ten times. V usage is TRBV25-1 and J usage is TRBJ1-1; 7 bases map to TRBD1. Germline V lookup: CDR1 MGHDK, CDR2 SYGVNS. This CDR3 is 16 amino acids long. Germline trimming cut 5 bases from V and 1 base from J; bases unmatched to any gene: 10. The CDR3 coding sequence is TGTGCCAGCAGTCGACTCGGACAGGCCCCGAACACTGAAGCTTTCTTT. Translating it yields CASSRLGQAPNTEAFF.

The V gene is TRBV4-2, the J gene TRBJ2-2; 8 bases align to TRBD1. Germline V gene data show CDR1 as LGHNA and CDR2 as YNFKEQ. This CDR3 contains 15 residues. Trimming cost V 1 base and J 5 bases; bases outside gene matches: 3. Here the CDR3 reads CASSQGQGWTGELFF. The CDR3, as DNA: TGTGCCAGCAGCCAAGGACAGGGGTGGACCGGGGAGCTGTTTTTT.

As for this clonotype: The junction shows a germline mismatch at one end, possibly a read error. The rearrangement uses TRBV13 and TRBJ1-2; TRBD1 is a possible D gene (5 bases). The CDR3 has 14 amino acids. The germline V gene encodes CDR1 PRHDT and CDR2 FYEKMQ (reference sequence). The CDR3 spells CASSSQGVGYSYTF. DNA for the CDR3: TGTGCCAGCAGCTCTCAGGGTGTAGGCTATAGCTACACCTTC.

This clonotype was seen a handful of times. The chain recombines TRBV29-1 with TRBJ1-3; D call uncertain. Trimming pared 3 bases from V and 4 bases from J, leaving 7 bases between. The CDR3 is 12 residues long. Germline V lookup: CDR1 SQVTM, CDR2 ANQGSEA. The DNA of the CDR3 is TGCAGCGTTGAGACGGGAGGAAACACCATATATTTT. It yields the protein CSVETGGNTIYF. Full variable domain (missing parts from reference TRBV29-1 and TRBJ1-3): SAVISQKPSRDICQRGTSLTIQCQVDSQVTMMFWYRQQPGQSLTLIATANQGSEATYESGFVIDKFPISRPNLTFSTLTVSNMSPEDSSIYLCSVETGGNTIYFGEGSWLTVV.

This clonotype came up a few times. The gene calls are TRBV29-1 and TRBJ1-2, with 8 positions matching TRBD1. The V and J ends lost 4 bases and 8 bases, in that order; junction bases with no gene match: 6. CDR1 SQVTM and CDR2 ANQGSEA come from the germline V gene. CDR3 length: 12 amino acids. In nucleotides, the CDR3 is TGCAGCGTTGGCCCAGGGGGCAAGGGCTACACCTTC. This sequence encodes CSVGPGGKGYTF.